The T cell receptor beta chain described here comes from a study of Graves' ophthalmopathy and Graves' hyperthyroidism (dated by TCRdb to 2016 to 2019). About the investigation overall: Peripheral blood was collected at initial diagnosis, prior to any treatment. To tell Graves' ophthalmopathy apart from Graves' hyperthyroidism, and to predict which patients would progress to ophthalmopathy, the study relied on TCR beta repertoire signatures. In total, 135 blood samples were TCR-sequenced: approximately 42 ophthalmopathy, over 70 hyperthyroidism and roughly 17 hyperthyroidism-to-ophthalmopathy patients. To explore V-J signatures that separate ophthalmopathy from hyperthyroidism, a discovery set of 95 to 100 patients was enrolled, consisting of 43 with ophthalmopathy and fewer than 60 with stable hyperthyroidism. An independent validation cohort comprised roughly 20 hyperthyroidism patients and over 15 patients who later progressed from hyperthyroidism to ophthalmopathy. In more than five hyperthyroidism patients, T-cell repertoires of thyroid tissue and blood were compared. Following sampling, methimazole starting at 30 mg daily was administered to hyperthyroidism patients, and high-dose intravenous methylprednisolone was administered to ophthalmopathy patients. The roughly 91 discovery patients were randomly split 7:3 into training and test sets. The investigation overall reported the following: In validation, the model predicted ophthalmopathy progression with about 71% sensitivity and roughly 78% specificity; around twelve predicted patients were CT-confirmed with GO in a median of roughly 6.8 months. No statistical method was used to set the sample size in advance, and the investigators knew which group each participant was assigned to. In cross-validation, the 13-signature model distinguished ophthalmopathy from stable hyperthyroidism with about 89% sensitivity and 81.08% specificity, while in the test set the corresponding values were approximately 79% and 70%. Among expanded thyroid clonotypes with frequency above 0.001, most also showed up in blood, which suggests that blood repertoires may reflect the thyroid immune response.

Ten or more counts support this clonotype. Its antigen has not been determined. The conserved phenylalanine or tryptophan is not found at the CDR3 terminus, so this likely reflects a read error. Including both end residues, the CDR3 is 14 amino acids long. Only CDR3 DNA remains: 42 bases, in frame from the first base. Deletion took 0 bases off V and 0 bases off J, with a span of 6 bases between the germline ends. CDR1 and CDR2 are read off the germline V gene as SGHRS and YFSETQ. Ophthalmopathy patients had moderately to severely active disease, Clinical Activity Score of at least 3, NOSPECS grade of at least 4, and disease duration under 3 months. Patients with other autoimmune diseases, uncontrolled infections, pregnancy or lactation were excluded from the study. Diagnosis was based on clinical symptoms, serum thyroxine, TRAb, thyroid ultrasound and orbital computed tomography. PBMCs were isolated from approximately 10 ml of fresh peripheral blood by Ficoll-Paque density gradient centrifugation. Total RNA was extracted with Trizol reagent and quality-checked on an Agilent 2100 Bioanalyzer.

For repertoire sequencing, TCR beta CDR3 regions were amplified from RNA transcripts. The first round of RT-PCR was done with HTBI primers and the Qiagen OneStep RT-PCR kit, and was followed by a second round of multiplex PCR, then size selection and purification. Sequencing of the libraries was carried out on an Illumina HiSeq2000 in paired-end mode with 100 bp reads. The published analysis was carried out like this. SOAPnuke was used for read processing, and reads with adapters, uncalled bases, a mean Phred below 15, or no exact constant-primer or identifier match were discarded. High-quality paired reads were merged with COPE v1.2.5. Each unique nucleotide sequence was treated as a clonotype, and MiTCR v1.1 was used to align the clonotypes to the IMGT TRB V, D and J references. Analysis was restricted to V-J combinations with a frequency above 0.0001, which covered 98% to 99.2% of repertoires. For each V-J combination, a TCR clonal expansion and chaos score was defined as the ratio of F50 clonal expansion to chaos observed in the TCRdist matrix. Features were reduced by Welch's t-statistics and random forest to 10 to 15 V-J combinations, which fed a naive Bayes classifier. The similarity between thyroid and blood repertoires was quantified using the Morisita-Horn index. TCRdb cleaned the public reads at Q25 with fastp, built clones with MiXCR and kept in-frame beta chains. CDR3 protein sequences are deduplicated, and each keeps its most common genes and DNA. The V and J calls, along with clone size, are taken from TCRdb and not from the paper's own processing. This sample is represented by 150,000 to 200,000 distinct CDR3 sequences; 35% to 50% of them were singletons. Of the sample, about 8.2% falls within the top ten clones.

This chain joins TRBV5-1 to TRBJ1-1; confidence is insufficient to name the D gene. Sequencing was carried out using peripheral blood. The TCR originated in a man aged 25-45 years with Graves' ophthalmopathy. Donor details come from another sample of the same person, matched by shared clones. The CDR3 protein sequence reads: CASSLGHVNTEAFL. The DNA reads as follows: TGCGCCAGCAGCTTGGGACACGTGAACACTGAAGCTTTCCTT.